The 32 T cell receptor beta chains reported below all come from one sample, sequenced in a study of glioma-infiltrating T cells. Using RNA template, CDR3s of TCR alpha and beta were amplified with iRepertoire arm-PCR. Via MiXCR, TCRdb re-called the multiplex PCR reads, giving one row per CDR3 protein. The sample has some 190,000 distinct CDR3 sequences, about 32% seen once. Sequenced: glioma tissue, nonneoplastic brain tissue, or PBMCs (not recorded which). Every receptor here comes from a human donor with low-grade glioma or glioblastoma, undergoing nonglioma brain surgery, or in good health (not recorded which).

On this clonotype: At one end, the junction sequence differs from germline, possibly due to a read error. In nucleotides, the CDR3 is TGTGCCATCAGTCGGAGGGAAAGCACAGATACGCAGTATTTT. Translated, it gives CAISRRESTDTQYF. This sequence joins TRBV6-2 or TRBV6-3 and TRBJ2-3; possibly TRBD2 for D (6 bases). The CDR3 is 14 amino acids. CDR1 is MNHEY, CDR2 SVGEGT, per germline.

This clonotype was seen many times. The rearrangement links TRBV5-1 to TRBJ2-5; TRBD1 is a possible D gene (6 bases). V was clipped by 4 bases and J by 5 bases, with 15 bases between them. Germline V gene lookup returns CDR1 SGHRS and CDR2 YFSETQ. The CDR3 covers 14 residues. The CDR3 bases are TGCGCCAGCAGCGGGGGCAACAGTTTTGAGACCCAGTACTTC. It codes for CASSGGNSFETQYF. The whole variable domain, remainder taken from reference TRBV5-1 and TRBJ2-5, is KAGVTQTPRYLIKTRGQQVTLSCSPISGHRSVSWYQQTPGQGLQFLFEYFSETQRNKGNFPGRFSGRQFSNSRSEMNVSTLELGDSALYLCASSGGNSFETQYFGPGTRLLVL.

CDR3 bases: TGCGCCAGCGCCTTCGGTACCGCAATGGACACTGAAGCTTTCTTT. Protein: CASAFGTAMDTEAFF. The chain couples TRBV4-1 to TRBJ1-1; D gene uncertain. CDR1 and CDR2 from the germline V gene are MGHRA and YSYEKL. There are 15 residues in the CDR3. Between the trimmed V and J ends, which lost 8 bases and 3 bases, there was a span of 19 bases.

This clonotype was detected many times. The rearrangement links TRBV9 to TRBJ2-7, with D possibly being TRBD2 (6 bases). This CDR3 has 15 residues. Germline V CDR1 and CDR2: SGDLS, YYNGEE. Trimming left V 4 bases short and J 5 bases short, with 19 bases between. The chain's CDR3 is CASSPLAATPHEQYF. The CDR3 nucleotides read TGTGCCAGCAGCCCACTAGCCGCCACGCCCCACGAGCAGTACTTC.

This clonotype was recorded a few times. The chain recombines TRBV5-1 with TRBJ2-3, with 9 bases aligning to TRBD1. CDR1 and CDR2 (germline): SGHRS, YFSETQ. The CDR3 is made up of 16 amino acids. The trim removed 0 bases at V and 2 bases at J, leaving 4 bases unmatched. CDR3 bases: TGCGCCAGCAGCTTGGCCCGGGACAGGGTCACAGATACGCAGTATTTT. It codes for CASSLARDRVTDTQYF.

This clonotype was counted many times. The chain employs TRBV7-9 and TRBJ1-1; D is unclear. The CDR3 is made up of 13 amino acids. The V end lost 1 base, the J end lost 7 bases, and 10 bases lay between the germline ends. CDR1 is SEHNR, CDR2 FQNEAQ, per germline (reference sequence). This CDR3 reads CASSLVEAHEAFF. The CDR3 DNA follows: TGTGCCAGCAGCTTAGTTGAGGCCCATGAAGCTTTCTTT.

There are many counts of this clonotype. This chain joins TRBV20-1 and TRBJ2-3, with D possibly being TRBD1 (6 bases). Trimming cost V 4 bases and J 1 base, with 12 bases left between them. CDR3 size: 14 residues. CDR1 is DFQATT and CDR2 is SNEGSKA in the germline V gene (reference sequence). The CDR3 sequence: CSANQGSRTDTQYF. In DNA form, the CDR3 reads TGCAGTGCTAACCAGGGGTCGCGCACAGATACGCAGTATTTT.

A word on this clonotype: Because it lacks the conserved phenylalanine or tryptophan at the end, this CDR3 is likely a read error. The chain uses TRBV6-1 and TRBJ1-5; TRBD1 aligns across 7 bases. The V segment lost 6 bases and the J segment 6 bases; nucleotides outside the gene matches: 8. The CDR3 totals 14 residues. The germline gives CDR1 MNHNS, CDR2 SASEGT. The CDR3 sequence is CASSLCTGAQPQHY. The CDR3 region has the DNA TGTGCCAGCAGCCTTTGTACAGGGGCTCAGCCCCAGCATTAT.

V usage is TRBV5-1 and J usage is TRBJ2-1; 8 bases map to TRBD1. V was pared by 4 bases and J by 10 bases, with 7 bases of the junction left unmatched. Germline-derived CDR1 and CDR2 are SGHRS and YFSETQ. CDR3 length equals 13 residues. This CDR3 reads CASSESRQGEQFF. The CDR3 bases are TGCGCCAGCAGCGAATCAAGACAGGGGGAGCAGTTCTTC.

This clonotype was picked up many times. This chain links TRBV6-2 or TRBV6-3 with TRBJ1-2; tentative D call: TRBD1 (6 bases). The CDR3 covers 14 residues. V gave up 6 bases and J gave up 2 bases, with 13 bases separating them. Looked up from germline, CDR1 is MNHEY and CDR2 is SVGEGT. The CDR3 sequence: CASSKTGGNYGYTF. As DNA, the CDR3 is TGTGCCAGCAGCAAGACAGGCGGCAACTATGGCTACACCTTC.

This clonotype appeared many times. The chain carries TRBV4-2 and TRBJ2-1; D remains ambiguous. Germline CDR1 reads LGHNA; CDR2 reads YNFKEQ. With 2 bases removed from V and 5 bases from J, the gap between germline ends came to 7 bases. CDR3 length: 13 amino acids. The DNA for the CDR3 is TGTGCCAGCAGCCAAAGGTTAAACAATGAGCAGTTCTTC. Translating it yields CASSQRLNNEQFF.

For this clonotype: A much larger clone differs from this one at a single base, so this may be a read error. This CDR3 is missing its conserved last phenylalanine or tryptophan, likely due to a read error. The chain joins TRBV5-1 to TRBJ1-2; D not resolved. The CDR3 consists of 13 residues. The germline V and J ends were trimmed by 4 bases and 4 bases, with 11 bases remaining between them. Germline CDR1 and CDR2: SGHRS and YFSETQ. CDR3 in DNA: TGCGCCAGCAGCCCCGACGGCTCCTATGGCTACACCTTA. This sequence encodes CASSPDGSYGYTL.

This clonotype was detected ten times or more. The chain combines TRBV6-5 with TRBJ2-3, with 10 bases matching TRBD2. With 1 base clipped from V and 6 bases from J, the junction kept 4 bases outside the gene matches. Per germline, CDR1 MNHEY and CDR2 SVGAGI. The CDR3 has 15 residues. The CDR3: CASSYWASGSDTQYF. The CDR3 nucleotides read TGTGCCAGCAGTTACTGGGCTAGCGGGAGTGATACGCAGTATTTT.

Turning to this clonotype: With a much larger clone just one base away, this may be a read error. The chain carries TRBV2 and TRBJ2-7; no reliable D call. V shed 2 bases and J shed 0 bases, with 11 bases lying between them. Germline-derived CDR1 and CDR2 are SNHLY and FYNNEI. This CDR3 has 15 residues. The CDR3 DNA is TGTGCCAGCAGTGAATCTAAGGGAAACTCCTACGAGCAGTACTTC. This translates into CASSESKGNSYEQYF.

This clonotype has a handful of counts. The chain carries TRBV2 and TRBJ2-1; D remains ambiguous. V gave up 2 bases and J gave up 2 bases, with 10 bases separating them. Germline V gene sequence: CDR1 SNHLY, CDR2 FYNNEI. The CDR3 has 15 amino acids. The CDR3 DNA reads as TGTGCCAGCAGTGAATTATCGGGCCCCTACAATGAGCAGTTCTTC. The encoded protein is CASSELSGPYNEQFF.

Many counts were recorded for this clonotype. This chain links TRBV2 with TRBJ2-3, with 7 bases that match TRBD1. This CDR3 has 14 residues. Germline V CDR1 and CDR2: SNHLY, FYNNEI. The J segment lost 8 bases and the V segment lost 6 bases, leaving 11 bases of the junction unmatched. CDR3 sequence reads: CASRGTEISSTQYF. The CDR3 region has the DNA TGTGCCAGCAGGGGGACAGAAATCTCTTCTACGCAGTATTTT. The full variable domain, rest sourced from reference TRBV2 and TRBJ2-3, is EPEVTQTPSHQVTQMGQEVILRCVPISNHLYFYWYRQILGQKVEFLVSFYNNEISEKSEIFDDQFSVERPDGSNFTLKIRSTKLEDSAMYFCASRGTEISSTQYFGPGTRLTVL.

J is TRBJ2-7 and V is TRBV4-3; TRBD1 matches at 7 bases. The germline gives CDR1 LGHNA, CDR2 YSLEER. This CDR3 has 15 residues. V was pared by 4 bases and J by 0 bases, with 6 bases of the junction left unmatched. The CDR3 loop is CASSPSRQGSYEQYF. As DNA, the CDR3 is TGCGCCAGCAGCCCATCCCGACAGGGCTCCTACGAGCAGTACTTC.

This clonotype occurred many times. In DNA, the CDR3 is TGTGCCAGCAGCCAAGAGGAGAGAAACTATGGCTACACCTTC. Translating it yields CASSQEERNYGYTF. V is TRBV4-2 and J is TRBJ1-2; unclear D gene. The CDR3 length is 14 residues. The germline V gene encodes CDR1 LGHNA and CDR2 YNFKEQ. V was cut by 0 bases and J by 2 bases, with 7 bases left in between.

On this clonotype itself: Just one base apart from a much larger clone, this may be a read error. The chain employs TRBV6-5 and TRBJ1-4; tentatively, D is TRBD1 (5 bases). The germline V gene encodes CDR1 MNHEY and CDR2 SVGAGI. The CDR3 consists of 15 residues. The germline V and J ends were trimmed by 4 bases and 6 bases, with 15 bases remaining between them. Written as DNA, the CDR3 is TGTGCCAGCAGTTCCCCCGGGAAAGGGGATGAAAAACTGTTTTTT. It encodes CASSSPGKGDEKLFF.

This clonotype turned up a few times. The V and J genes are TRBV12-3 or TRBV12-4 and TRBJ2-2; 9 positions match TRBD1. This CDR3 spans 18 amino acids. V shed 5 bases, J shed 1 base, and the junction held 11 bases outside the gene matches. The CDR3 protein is CASSPRPGTGQNTGELFF. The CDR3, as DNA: TGTGCCAGCAGTCCTCGGCCCGGGACAGGGCAGAACACCGGGGAGCTGTTTTTT.

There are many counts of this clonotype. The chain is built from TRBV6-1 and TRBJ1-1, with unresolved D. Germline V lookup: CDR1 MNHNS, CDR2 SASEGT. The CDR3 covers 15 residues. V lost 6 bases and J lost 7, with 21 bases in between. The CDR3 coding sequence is TGTGCCAGCAGCCCCCTCGACTTTGAAGTAGGTGAAGCTTTCTTT. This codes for CASSPLDFEVGEAFF.

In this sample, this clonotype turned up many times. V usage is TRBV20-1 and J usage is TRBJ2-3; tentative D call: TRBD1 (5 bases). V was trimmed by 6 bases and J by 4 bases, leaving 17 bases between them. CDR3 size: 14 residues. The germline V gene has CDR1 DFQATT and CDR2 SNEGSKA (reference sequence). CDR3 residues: CSAKEFGAPDTQYF. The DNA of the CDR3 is TGCAGTGCCAAAGAGTTTGGGGCCCCAGATACGCAGTATTTT.

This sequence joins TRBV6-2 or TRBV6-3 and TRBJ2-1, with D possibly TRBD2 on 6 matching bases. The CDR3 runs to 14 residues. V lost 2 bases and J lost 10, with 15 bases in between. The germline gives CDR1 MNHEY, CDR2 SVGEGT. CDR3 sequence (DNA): TGTGCCAGCAGTTACCGCCGGGAGAGCGGAGAGCAGTTCTTC. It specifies CASSYRRESGEQFF.

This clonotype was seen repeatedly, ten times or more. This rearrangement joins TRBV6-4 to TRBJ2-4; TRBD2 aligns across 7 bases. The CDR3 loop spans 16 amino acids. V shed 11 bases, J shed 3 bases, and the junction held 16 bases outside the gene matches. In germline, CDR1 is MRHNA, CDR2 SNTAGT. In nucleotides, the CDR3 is TGTGCCCGCCCTGAGTCGACTAGCTTAGGCAAAAACATTCAGTACTTC. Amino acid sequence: CARPESTSLGKNIQYF.

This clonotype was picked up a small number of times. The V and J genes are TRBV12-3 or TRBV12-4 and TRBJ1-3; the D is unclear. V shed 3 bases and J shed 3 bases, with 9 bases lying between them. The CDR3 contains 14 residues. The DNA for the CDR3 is TGTGCCAGCAGTTTGAGGGAGAATGGAAACACCATATATTTT. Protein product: CASSLRENGNTIYF.

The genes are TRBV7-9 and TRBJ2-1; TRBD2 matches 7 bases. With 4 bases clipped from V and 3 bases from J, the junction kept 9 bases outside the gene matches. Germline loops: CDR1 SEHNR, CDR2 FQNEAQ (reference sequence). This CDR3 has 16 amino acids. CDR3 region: CASSSGEGSGYNEQFF. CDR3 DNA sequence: TGTGCCAGCAGCTCTGGGGAGGGTAGCGGCTACAATGAGCAGTTCTTC.

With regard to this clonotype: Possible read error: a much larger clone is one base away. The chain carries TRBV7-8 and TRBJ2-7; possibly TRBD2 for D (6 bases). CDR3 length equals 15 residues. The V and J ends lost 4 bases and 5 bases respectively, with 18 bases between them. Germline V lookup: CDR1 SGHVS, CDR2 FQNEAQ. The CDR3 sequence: CASSSHGWGGDEQYF. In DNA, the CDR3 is TGTGCCAGCAGCTCCCACGGATGGGGAGGCGACGAGCAGTACTTC.

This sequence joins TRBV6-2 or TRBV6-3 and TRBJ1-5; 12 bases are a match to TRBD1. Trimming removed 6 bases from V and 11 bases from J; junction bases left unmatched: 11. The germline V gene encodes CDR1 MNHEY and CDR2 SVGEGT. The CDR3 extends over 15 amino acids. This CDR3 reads CASRRDRGPAGTQHF. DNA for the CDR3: TGTGCCAGCAGGAGGGACAGGGGGCCGGCAGGGACCCAGCATTTT.

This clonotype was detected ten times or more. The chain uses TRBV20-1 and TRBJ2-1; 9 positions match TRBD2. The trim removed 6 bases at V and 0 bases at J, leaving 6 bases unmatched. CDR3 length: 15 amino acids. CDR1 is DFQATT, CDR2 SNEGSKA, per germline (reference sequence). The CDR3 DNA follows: TGCAGTGCCTCGGATAGCGGGAGCTCCTACAATGAGCAGTTCTTC. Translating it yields CSASDSGSSYNEQFF.

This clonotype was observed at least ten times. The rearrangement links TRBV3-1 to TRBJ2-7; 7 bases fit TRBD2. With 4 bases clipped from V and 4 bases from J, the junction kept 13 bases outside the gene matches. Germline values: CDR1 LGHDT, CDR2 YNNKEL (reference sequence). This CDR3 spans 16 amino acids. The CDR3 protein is CASSPRLGASGYEQYF. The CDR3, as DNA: TGTGCCAGCAGCCCACGACTAGGTGCTAGCGGATACGAGCAGTACTTC.

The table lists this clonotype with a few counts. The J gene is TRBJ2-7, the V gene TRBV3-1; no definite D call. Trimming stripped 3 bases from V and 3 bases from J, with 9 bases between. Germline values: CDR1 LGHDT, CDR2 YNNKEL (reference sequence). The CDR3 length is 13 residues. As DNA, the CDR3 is TGTGCCAGCAGCCACAAGGGAAGCTACGAGCAGTACTTC. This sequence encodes CASSHKGSYEQYF.

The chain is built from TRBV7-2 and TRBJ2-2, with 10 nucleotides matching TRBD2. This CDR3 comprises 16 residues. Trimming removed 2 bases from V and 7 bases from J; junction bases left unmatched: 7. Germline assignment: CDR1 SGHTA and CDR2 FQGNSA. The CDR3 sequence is CASSLSLAGDGGELFF. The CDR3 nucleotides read TGTGCCAGCAGCTTATCGCTAGCGGGAGATGGCGGGGAGCTGTTTTTT.